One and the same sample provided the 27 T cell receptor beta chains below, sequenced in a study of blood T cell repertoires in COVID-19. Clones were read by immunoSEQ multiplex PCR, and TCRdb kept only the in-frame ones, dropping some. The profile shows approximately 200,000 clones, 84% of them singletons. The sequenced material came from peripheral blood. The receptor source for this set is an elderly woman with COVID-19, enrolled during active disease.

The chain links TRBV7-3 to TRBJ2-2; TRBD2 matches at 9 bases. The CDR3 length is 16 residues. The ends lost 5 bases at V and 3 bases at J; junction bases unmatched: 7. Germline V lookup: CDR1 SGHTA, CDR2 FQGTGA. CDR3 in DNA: TGTGCCAGCAGCCCTCGCGGGGGGGCCTACACCGGGGAGCTGTTTTTT. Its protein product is CASSPRGGAYTGELFF.

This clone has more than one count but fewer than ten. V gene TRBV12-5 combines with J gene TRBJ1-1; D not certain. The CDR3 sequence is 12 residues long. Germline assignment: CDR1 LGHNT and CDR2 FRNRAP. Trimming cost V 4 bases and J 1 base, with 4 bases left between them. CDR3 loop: CASGSTNTEAFF. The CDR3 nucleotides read TGTGCTAGTGGTTCTACGAACACTGAAGCTTTCTTT.

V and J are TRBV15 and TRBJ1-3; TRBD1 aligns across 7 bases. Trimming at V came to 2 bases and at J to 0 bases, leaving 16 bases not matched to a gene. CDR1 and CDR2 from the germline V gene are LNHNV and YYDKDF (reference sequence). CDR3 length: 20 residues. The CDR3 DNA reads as TGTGCCACCAGCAGATCCGACGTAAAGGGACAGCACCGCTCTGGAAACACCATATATTTT. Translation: CATSRSDVKGQHRSGNTIYF.

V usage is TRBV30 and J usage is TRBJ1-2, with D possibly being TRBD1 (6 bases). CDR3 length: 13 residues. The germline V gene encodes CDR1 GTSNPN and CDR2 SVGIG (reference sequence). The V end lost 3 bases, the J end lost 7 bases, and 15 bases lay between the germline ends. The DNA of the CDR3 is TGTGCCTGGAGGTTGGGGGGGGCGAGTGGCTACACCTTC. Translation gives CAWRLGGASGYTF.

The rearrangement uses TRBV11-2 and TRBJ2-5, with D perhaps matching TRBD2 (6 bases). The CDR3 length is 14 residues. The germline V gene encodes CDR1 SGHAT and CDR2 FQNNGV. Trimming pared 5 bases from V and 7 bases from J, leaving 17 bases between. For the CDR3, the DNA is TGTGCCAGCAGCCCAGACACGGCGGGGCGGACCCAGTACTTC. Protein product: CASSPDTAGRTQYF. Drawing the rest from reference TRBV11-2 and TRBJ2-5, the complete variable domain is EAGVAQSPRYKIIEKRQSVAFWCNPISGHATLYWYQQILGQGPKLLIQFQNNGVVDDSQLPKDRFSAERLKGVDSTLKIQPAKLEDSAVYLCASSPDTAGRTQYFGPGTRLLVL.

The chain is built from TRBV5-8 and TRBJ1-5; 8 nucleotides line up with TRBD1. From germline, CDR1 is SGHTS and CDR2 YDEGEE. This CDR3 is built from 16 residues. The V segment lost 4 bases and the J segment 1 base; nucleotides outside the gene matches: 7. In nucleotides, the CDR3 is TGTGCCAGCAGCGACAGGGGTAGAGGCAGCAATCAGCCCCAGCATTTT. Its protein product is CASSDRGRGSNQPQHF.

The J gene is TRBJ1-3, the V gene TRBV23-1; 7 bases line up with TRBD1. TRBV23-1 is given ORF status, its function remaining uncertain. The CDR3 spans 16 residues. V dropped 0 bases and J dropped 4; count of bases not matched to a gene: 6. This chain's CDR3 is CASSQSGQGDGNTIYF. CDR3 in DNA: TGCGCCAGCAGTCAATCGGGCCAGGGGGACGGAAACACCATATATTTT.

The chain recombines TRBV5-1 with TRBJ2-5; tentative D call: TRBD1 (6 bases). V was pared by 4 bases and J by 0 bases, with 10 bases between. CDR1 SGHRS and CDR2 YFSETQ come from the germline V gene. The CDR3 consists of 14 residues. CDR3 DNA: TGCGCCAGCAGCGTTACAGGGAACCAAGAGACCCAGTACTTC. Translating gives CASSVTGNQETQYF.

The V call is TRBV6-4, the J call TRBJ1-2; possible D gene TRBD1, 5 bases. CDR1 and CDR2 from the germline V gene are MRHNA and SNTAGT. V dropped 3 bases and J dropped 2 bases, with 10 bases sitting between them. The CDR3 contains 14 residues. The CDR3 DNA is TGTGCCAGCAGTGATCGGCAGGGAAACTATGGCTACACCTTC. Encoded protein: CASSDRQGNYGYTF.

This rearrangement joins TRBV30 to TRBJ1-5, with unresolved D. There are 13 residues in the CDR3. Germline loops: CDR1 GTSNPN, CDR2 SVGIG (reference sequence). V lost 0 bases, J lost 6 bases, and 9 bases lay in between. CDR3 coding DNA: TGTGCCTGGAGTGTTGATGGGAGTCAGCCCCAGCATTTT. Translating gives CAWSVDGSQPQHF.

The CDR3 region is CASSFGTEKESGQPQHF. Here the CDR3 DNA reads TGTGCCAGCAGTTTTGGGACAGAAAAAGAATCAGGACAGCCCCAGCATTTT. The chain employs TRBV28 and TRBJ1-5, with TRBD1 matching over 7 bases. V gave up 3 bases and J gave up 7 bases; unmatched junction bases: 15. The CDR3 sequence is 17 residues long. In germline, CDR1 is MDHEN, CDR2 SYDVKM.

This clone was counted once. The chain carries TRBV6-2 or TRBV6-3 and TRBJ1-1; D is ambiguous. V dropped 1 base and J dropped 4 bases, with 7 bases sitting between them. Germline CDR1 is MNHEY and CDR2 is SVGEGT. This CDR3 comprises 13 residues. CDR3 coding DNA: TGTGCCAGCAGTTACTACAGCCTCACTGAAGCTTTCTTT. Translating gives CASSYYSLTEAFF.

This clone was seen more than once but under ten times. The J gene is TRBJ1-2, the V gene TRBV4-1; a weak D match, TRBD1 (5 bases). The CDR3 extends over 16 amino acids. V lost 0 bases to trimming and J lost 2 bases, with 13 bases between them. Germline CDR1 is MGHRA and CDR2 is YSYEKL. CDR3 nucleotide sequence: TGCGCCAGCAGCCAAGATCGGGGGAATTCCAACTATGGCTACACCTTC. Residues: CASSQDRGNSNYGYTF.

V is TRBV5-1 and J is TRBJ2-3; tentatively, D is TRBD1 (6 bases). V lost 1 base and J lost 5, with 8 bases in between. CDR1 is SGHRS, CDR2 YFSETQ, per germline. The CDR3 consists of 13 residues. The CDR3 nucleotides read TGCGCCAGCAGCTTGCCAGGGGTAGATACGCAGTATTTT. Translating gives CASSLPGVDTQYF.

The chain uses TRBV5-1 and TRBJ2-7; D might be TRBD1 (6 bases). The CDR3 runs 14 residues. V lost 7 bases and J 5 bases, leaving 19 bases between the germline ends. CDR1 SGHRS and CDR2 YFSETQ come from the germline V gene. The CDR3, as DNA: TGCGCCAGCCGTCAGGGGAGTGCGTCCCACGAGCAGTACGTC. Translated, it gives CASRQGSASHEQYV.

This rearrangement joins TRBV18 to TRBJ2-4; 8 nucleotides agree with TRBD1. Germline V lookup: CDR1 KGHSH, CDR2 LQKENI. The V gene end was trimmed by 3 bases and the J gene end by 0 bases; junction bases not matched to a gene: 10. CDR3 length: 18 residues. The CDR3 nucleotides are TGTGCCAGCTCACCCGGACAGGGATTAGGGCTAGCCAAAAACATTCAGTACTTC. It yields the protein CASSPGQGLGLAKNIQYF.

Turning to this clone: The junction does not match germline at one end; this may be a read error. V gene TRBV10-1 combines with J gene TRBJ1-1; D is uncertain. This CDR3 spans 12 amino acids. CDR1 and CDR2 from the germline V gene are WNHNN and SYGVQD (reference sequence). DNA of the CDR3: TGCGCCAGCAGTGAGAGCGGCAGGCCCCACTCCTTT. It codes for CASSESGRPHSF.

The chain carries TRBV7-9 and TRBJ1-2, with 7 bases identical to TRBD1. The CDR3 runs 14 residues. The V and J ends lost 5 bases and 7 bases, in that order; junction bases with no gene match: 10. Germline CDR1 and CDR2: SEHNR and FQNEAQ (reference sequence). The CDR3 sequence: CASSTTGPALGYTF. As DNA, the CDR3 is TGTGCCAGCAGCACGACAGGGCCGGCCCTTGGCTACACCTTC.

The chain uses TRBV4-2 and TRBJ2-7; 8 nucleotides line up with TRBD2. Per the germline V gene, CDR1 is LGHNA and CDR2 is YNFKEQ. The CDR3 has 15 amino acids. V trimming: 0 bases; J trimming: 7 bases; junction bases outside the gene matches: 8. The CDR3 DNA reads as TGTGCCAGCAGCCAAGAAACCCGGGGGGGAGATGAGCAGTACTTC. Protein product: CASSQETRGGDEQYF.

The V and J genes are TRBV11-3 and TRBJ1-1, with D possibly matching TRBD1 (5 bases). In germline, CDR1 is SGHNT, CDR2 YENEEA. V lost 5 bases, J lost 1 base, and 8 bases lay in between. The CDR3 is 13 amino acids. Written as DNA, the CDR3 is TGTGCCAGCAGCGCAACAGGGAACACTGAAGCTTTCTTT. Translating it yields CASSATGNTEAFF.

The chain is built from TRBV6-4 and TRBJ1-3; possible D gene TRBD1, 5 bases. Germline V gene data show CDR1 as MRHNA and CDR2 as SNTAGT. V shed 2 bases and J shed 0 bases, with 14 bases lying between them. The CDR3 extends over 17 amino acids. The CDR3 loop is CASSDPWGRASGNTIYF. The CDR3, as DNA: TGTGCCAGCAGTGACCCTTGGGGCAGGGCCTCTGGAAACACCATATATTTT.

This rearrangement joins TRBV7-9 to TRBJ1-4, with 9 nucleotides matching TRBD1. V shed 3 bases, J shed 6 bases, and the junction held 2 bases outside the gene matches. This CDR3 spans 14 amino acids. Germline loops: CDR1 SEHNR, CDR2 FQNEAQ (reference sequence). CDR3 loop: CASSFWTGDEKLFF. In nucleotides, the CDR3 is TGTGCCAGCAGCTTCTGGACAGGGGATGAAAAACTGTTTTTT. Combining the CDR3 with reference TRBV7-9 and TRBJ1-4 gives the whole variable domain DTGVSQNPRHKITKRGQNVTFRCDPISEHNRLYWYRQTLGQGPEFLTYFQNEAQLEKSRLLSDRFSAERPKGSFSTLEIQRTEQGDSAMYLCASSFWTGDEKLFFGSGTQLSVL.

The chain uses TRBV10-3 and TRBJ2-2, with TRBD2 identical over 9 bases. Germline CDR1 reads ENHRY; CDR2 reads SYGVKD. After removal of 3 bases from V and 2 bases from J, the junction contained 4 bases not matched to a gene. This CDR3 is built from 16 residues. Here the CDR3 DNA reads TGTGCCATCAGTGAACGGCTAGCGGGAAACACCGGGGAGCTGTTTTTT. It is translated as CAISERLAGNTGELFF.

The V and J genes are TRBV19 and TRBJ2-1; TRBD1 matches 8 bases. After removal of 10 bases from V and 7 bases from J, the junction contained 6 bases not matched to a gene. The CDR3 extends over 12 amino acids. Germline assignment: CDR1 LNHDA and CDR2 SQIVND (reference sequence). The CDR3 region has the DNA TGTGCCATTCGGACAGGGTCAAATGAGCAGTTCTTC. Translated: CAIRTGSNEQFF.

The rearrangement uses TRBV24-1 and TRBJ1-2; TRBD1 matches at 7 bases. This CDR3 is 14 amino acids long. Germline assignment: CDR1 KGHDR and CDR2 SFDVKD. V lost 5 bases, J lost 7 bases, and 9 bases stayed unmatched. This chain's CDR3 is CATSVADRDRGYTF. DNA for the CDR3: TGTGCCACCAGTGTAGCCGACAGGGACCGTGGCTACACCTTC.

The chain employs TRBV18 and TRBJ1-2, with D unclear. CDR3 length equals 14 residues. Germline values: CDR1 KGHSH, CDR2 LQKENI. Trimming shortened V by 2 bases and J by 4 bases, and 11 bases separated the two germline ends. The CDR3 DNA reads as TGTGCCAGCTCACCATCTGTAACCAGCTATGGCTACACCTTC. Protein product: CASSPSVTSYGYTF.

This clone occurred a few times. In nucleotides, the CDR3 is TGTGCCTGGAGTAGCGGCTCCACGGGGACCCAGTACTTC. This codes for CAWSSGSTGTQYF. V gene TRBV30 combines with J gene TRBJ2-5; a weak D match, TRBD2 (5 bases). CDR3 length: 13 amino acids. From germline, CDR1 is GTSNPN and CDR2 SVGIG (reference sequence). V lost 2 bases and J 7 bases, leaving 14 bases between the germline ends.